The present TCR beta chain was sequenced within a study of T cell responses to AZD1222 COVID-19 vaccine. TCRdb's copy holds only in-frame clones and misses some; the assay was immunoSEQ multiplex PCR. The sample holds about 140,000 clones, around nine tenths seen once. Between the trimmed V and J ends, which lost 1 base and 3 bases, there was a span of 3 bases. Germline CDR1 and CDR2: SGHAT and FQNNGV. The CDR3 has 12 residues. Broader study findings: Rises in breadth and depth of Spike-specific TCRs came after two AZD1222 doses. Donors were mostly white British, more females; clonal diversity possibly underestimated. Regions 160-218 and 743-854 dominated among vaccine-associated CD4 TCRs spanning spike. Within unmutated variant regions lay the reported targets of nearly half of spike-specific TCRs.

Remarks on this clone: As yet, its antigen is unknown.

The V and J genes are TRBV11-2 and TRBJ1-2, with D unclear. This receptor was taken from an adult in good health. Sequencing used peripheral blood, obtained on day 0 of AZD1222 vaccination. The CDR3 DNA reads TGTGCCAGCAGCTTAGTGGACTATGGCTACACCTTC. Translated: CASSLVDYGYTF. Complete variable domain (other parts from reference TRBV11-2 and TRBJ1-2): EAGVAQSPRYKIIEKRQSVAFWCNPISGHATLYWYQQILGQGPKLLIQFQNNGVVDDSQLPKDRFSAERLKGVDSTLKIQPAKLEDSAVYLCASSLVDYGYTFGSGTRLTVV.